The entry that follows covers one T cell receptor beta chain sequence. V was pared by 0 bases and J by 1 base, with 6 bases between. This CDR3 is 14 amino acids long. Germline CDR1 and CDR2: KGHSH and LQKENI. This sample was taken from a study of CD8 T cells in Susac syndrome. Random hexamers primed reverse transcription of about 0.45 to 1 ug RNA. Each CDR3 protein gets one entry after TCRdb re-called the immunoSEQ multiplex PCR reads with MiXCR. There are approximately 230,000 distinct CDR3 sequences in the sample; just over 90% occur only once, and 0.07% to 0.09% lies in the top ten. The sample was CD4+ T cells from PBMCs. The chain is built from TRBV18 and TRBJ1-1, with D uncertain. This receptor was obtained from a human donor with multiple sclerosis. CDR3 protein: CASSPPKGNTEAFF. The CDR3 coding sequence is TGTGCCAGCTCACCACCGAAGGGGAACACTGAAGCTTTCTTT.